A selection of T cell receptor beta chains follows, all from one sample in a study of T cells in Graves' hyperthyroidism and ophthalmopathy. TCRdb re-called the multiplex PCR reads through MiXCR, storing one row per CDR3 protein. The table has hundreds of thousands of distinct CDR3 sequences, 15% to 20% seen once. The sequenced material came from blood. Receptors were obtained from a woman under 30 with Graves' hyperthyroidism. The CDR3 runs from the conserved cysteine through the conserved F or W. D genes are given only for firm matches. Clone size is shown for a subset of rows, as once, few, many or a class of expanded clone.

D	size	J	V	CDR3	DNA
NA	NA	TRBJ2-7	TRBV5-4	CASSLRGSGREQYF	TGTGCCAGCAGCTTGAGGGGGAGCGGCCGGGAGCAGTACTTC
NA	few	TRBJ1-2	TRBV20-1	CSAPQSNYGYTF	TGCAGTGCTCCCCAGTCTAACTATGGCTACACCTTC
NA	few	TRBJ2-1	TRBV5-1	CASSLGTFDNEQFF	TGCGCCAGCAGCTTGGGGACTTTCGACAATGAGCAGTTCTTC
TRBD2	NA	TRBJ2-7	TRBV2	CASSVWRERYF	TGTGCCAGCAGTGTTTGGCGGGAGCGGTACTTC
NA	many	TRBJ1-1	TRBV11-2	CASSLERGGLTEAFF	TGTGCCAGCAGCTTAGAGAGGGGGGGCCTCACTGAAGCTTTCTTT
NA	many	TRBJ2-7	TRBV11-2	CASSPSPNGDSFEQYF	TGTGCCAGCAGCCCTTCCCCCAATGGGGATTCGTTCGAGCAGTACTTC
NA	many	TRBJ2-3	TRBV11-2	CASSLKRYTDTQYF	TGTGCCAGCAGCTTAAAGCGATATACAGATACGCAGTATTTT
NA	NA	TRBJ2-6	TRBV27	CASSLYSNSGANVLTF	TGTGCCAGCAGTTTATATTCTAACTCTGGGGCCAACGTCCTGACTTTC
NA	few	TRBJ2-5	TRBV10-1	CASSESNSFTEETQYF	TGCGCCAGCAGTGAGTCTAATTCGTTTACAGAAGAGACCCAGTACTTC
TRBD2	few	TRBJ2-5	TRBV12-5	CASAATSGGFETQYF	TGTGCTAGTGCCGCGACTAGCGGGGGGTTTGAGACCCAGTACTTC
NA	many	TRBJ2-1	TRBV28	CASTKGGLTYNEQFF	TGTGCCAGCACCAAGGGGGGATTAACCTACAATGAGCAGTTCTTC
NA	NA	TRBJ2-1	TRBV10-3	CAISSTPGVGNEQFF	TGTGCCATCAGTTCGACACCAGGGGTAGGCAATGAGCAGTTCTTC
NA	few	TRBJ1-2	TRBV10-3	CAISSDSGGTYGYTF	TGTGCCATCAGTTCCGACTCCGGGGGGACCTATGGCTACACCTTC
NA	NA	TRBJ1-4	TRBV7-2	CASSPGGSTNEKLFF	TGTGCCAGCAGCCCGGGCGGAAGCACAAATGAAAAACTGTTTTTT
NA	few	TRBJ1-5	TRBV4-1	CASSQDGGSNQPQHF	TGCGCCAGCAGCCAAGATGGAGGGAGCAATCAGCCCCAGCATTTT